The sequence of this TCR beta chain was determined in a study of regulatory T cells in long-lasting Graves disease. Study conclusions and caveats: Small sample size may have lowered accuracy.

Arm-PCR of CDR3 regions and iRepertoire HTBI primers were the basis on which TCR beta libraries were built. TCRdb recomputed calls from the multiplex PCR reads with MiXCR, one row per CDR3 protein. The sample yields 350,000 to 400,000 distinct CDR3 sequences, about 17% seen once. Per germline, CDR1 SGHTA and CDR2 FQGNSA. The CDR3 runs to 18 residues. V dropped 0 bases and J dropped 8; count of bases not matched to a gene: 15. Time point meaning: newly diagnosed GD, antithyroid drugs for less than 3 months. PBMC-extracted RNA yielded the TCR library. This clonotype was seen a handful of times. The antigen remains unidentified. The data were also submitted as part of a second study, on T cells in Graves' hyperthyroidism and ophthalmopathy.

The sequence was collected from a woman aged 18-29 years with Graves disease. The source was peripheral blood mononuclear cells (PBMCs), collected at new diagnosis, from a patient treated with antithyroid drugs. The chain recombines TRBV7-2 with TRBJ2-1, with 8 bases lining up with TRBD2. The CDR3 loop reads CASSLAGGSGGPGYEQFF. The CDR3, as DNA: TGTGCCAGCAGCTTAGCAGGGGGGTCGGGAGGGCCGGGTTATGAGCAGTTCTTC.